Shown below are 2 T cell receptor beta chains from a single sample sequenced in a study of T cell repertoires in cytomegalovirus infection. Their antigens remain unidentified. TCRdb called the reads again in MiXCR, with one record for every CDR3 protein. This sample yields 150,000 or so distinct CDR3 sequences, of which roughly 20% are seen a single time; around a quarter belongs to the top ten. Material: CD8+ T cells from cultured PBMCs, obtained from culture after CMV antigen stimulation. The receptors stem from a human donor in good health (CMV status not recorded). Some clones in this sample may be carry-over from other donors' samples.

There are a few counts of this clonotype. This rearrangement joins TRBV2 to TRBJ2-1, with 8 bases identical to TRBD2. The germline V gene has CDR1 SNHLY and CDR2 FYNNEI. The CDR3 covers 15 residues. The ends lost 3 bases at V and 6 bases at J; junction bases unmatched: 7. The CDR3 DNA is TGTGCCAGCAGTGAGCGCGGGGGGAAGGCCAATGAGCAGTTCTTC. It encodes CASSERGGKANEQFF. Variable domain in full (rest from reference TRBV2 and TRBJ2-1): EPEVTQTPSHQVTQMGQEVILRCVPISNHLYFYWYRQILGQKVEFLVSFYNNEISEKSEIFDDQFSVERPDGSNFTLKIRSTKLEDSAMYFCASSERGGKANEQFFGPGTRLTVL.

This clonotype has only one observation. This sequence joins TRBV6-2 or TRBV6-3 and TRBJ1-1; D may be TRBD1 (5 bases). V lost 5 bases and J lost 4, with 14 bases in between. From germline, CDR1 is MNHEY and CDR2 SVGEGT. The CDR3 is 14 residues long. The CDR3 spells CASSPGTESTEAFF. CDR3 nucleotides: TGTGCCAGCAGTCCAGGGACGGAGAGCACTGAAGCTTTCTTT.